One T cell receptor beta chain is described in this entry. The sample originates from a study of PD-1 blockade in classical Hodgkin lymphoma. Overall study: Every 2 weeks, patients got 3 mg/kg intravenous nivolumab.

Each and every patient relapsed after autologous stem cell transplantation, and patients got differing brentuximab vedotin exposure. V lost 4 bases and J lost 5, with 18 bases in between. Germline V CDR1 and CDR2: SGHRS, YFSETQ. The CDR3 is made up of 15 amino acids. TCRdb's copy holds only in-frame clones and misses some; the assay was immunoSEQ multiplex PCR. The data contain about 46,000 clones, 65% to 85% of them seen just once; the ten biggest clones take up about 11%. V is TRBV5-1 and J is TRBJ1-1; D gene uncertain. The sample in question was peripheral blood mononuclear cells (PBMCs), obtained at baseline. The receptor comes from a human donor with classical Hodgkin lymphoma. CDR3 in DNA: TGCGCCAGCAGCCCGGTCGGATTCGGGAATACTGAAGCTTTCTTT. Encoded protein: CASSPVGFGNTEAFF.